This T cell receptor (beta chain) was sequenced in a study of CD8 T cells in ankylosing spondylitis. Each CDR3 protein gets one entry after TCRdb re-called the 5' RACE reads with MiXCR. The sample has around 150,000 distinct CDR3 sequences; about 32% are singletons. CDR1 SGHTA and CDR2 FQGNSA come from the germline V gene. CDR3 size: 14 residues. With V trimmed by 5 bases and J by 5 bases, 8 bases remained unmatched. Sequenced input: synovial fluid, either unsorted or a sorted T cell fraction (not recorded which). The clonotype comes from a male donor with ankylosing spondylitis. The chain carries TRBV7-2 and TRBJ2-7, with 8 bases aligning to TRBD2. CDR3 bases: TGTGCCAGCAGCCCCGGGGGGGGGAGGAACGAGCAGTACTTC. This encodes CASSPGGGRNEQYF.